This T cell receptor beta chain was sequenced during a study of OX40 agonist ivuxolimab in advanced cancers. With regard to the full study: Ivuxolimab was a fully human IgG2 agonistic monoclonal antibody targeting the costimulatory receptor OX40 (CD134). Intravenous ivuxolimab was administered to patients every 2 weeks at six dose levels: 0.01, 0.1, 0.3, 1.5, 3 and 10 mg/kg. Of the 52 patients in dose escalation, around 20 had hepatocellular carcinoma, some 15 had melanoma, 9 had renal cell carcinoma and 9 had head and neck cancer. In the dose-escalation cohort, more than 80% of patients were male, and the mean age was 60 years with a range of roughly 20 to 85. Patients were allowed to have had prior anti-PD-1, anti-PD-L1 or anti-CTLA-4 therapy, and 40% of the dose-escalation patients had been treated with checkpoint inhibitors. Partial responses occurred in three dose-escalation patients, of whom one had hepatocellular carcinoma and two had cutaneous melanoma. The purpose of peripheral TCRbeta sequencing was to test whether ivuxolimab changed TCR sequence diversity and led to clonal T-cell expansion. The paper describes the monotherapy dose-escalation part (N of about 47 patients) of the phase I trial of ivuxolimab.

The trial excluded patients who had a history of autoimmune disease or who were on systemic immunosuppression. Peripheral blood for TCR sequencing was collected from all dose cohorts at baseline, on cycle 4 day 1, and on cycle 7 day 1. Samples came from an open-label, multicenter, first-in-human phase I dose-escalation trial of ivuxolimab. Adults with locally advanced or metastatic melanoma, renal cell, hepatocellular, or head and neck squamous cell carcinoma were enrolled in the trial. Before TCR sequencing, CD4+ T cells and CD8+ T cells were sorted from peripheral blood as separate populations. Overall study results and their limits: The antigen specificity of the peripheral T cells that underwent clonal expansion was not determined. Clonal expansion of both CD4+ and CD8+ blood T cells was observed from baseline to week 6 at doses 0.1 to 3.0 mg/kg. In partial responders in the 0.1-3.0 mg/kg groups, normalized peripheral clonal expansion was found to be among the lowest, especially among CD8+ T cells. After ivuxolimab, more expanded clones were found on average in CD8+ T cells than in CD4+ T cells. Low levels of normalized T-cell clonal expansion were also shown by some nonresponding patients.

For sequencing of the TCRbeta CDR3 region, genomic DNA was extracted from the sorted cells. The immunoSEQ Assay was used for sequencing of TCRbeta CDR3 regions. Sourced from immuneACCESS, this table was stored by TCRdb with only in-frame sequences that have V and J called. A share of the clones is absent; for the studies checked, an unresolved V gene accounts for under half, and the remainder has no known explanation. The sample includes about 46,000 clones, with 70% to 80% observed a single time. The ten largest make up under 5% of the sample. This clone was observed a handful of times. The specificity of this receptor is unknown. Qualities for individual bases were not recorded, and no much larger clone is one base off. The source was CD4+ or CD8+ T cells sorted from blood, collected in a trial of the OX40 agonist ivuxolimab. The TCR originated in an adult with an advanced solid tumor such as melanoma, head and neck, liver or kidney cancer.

CDR3 loop: CASSLIKTGVHEQYF. The nucleotides read TGTGCCAGCAGCTTAATAAAAACGGGGGTCCACGAGCAGTACTTC. This sequence uses TRBV7-9 and TRBJ2-7; 6 matching bases give a weak D call of TRBD2. From cysteine to phenylalanine, the CDR3 is 15 amino acids long. The entry retains the CDR3 DNA only, 45 bases that are in frame from base 1. Taken from the germline V gene (reference sequence), the CDR1 and CDR2 loops are SEHNR and FQNEAQ. V sheds 2 bases and J sheds 5 bases, leaving 16 bases between their ends.